The 25 T cell receptor beta chains given below trace back to one sample, sequenced in a study of blood T cell repertoires in COVID-19. The repertoire was sequenced with immunoSEQ multiplex PCR; TCRdb's copy has only in-frame clones and lacks some. This sample carries some 250,000 clones, 81% of them seen once, and the ten largest clones take around 3%. The specimen sequenced was peripheral blood. The receptors stem from a woman aged 60-75 years with active or convalescent COVID-19.

The V gene is TRBV21-1, the J gene TRBJ2-1; the table's D call TRBD2 went unverified against the DNA. TRBV21-1 is labeled a pseudogene. This CDR3 spans 15 amino acids. Here the CDR3 DNA reads TGTGCCAGCAGCAAGACTAGCGGGGAATACAATGAGCAGTTCTTC. It is translated as CASSKTSGEYNEQFF.

This chain connects TRBV20-1 to TRBJ2-1; TRBD1 is a possible D gene (5 bases). V was shortened by 3 bases and J by 7 bases, with 16 bases between the two germline ends. The germline V gene encodes CDR1 DFQATT and CDR2 SNEGSKA (reference sequence). CDR3 length equals 14 residues. The CDR3 DNA follows: TGCAGTGCTAGTTGGGGCTTCTACGGGAATGAGCAGTTCTTC. It translates to CSASWGFYGNEQFF.

V and J are TRBV27 and TRBJ2-3; TRBD2 matches 9 bases. Germline values: CDR1 MNHEY, CDR2 SMNVEV (reference sequence). V lost 0 bases, J lost 5 bases, and 6 bases stayed unmatched. CDR3 length: 16 residues. Written as DNA, the CDR3 is TGTGCCAGCAGTTTATCTCGCGGGGGGGCGGGAGATACGCAGTATTTT. Its translation: CASSLSRGGAGDTQYF.

This chain uses TRBV7-2 with TRBJ2-4, with 9 nucleotides matching TRBD2. The length of the CDR3 is 16 residues. Trimming removed 6 bases from V and 3 bases from J; junction bases left unmatched: 9. The germline V gene has CDR1 SGHTA and CDR2 FQGNSA. CDR3 in DNA: TGTGCCAGCAGTCTACTAGCGGGTGGGGTCAAAAACATTCAGTACTTC. Translation gives CASSLLAGGVKNIQYF. Filled out from reference TRBV7-2 and TRBJ2-4, the complete variable domain reads GAGVSQSPSNKVTEKGKDVELRCDPISGHTALYWYRQSLGQGLEFLIYFQGNSAPDKSGLPSDRFSAERTGGSVSTLTIQRTQQEDSAVYLCASSLLAGGVKNIQYFGAGTRLSVL.

This clone occurred once. The rearrangement joins TRBV11-3 to TRBJ2-2; a possible D gene is TRBD2 (5 bases). Germline CDR1 reads SGHNT; CDR2 reads YENEEA. Trimming took 9 bases from V and 3 from J, leaving 8 bases between them. The CDR3 has 12 amino acids. The CDR3 here is CASGRDTGELFF. For the CDR3, the DNA is TGTGCCAGTGGGCGGGACACCGGGGAGCTGTTTTTT.

The gene calls are TRBV7-2 and TRBJ1-2; tentatively, D is TRBD1 (5 bases). The CDR3 loop spans 16 amino acids. V was trimmed by 5 bases and J by 3 bases, leaving 19 bases between them. Germline CDR1 is SGHTA and CDR2 is FQGNSA. The CDR3 DNA reads TGTGCCAGCAGCCCCGGGACGGGGGGTATTTACTATGGCTACACCTTC. It translates to CASSPGTGGIYYGYTF.

The chain has TRBV9 and TRBJ1-6; D is perhaps TRBD1 (6 bases). The CDR3 extends over 16 amino acids. Germline V gives CDR1 SGDLS, CDR2 YYNGEE. Trimming took off 3 bases at V and 7 bases at J, with 17 bases between the two ends. In nucleotides, the CDR3 is TGTGCCAGCAGCGACCAGATGGGGGCCCTAAATTCACCCCTCCACTTT. As protein: CASSDQMGALNSPLHF.

This clone appeared a few times. The chain combines TRBV14 with TRBJ2-3; TRBD2 agrees at 16 bases. This CDR3 is built from 17 residues. Germline V CDR1 and CDR2: SGHDN, FVKESK. The V segment lost 5 bases and the J segment 4 bases; nucleotides outside the gene matches: 6. CDR3 bases: TGTGCCAGCAGCGCCGGGACTAGCGGGGGGGCGGCAGATACGCAGTATTTT. It specifies CASSAGTSGGAADTQYF.

This clone was detected only a few times. At one end the junction does not follow the germline gene, possibly because of a read error. The chain employs TRBV7-2 and TRBJ2-7; 7 bases align to TRBD1. This CDR3 contains 14 residues. The germline V gene encodes CDR1 SGHTA and CDR2 FQGNSA. The CDR3 nucleotides read TGTGCCAGCAGTTTAGCACAGGGGAGTAGTGAGCAGTACTTC. Its protein product is CASSLAQGSSEQYF. Drawing the rest from reference TRBV7-2 and TRBJ2-7, the complete variable domain is GAGVSQSPSNKVTEKGKDVELRCDPISGHTALYWYRQSLGQGLEFLIYFQGNSAPDKSGLPSDRFSAERTGGSVSTLTIQRTQQEDSAVYLCASSLAQGSSEQYFGPGTRLTVT.

The chain recombines TRBV3-1 (or the pseudogene TRBV3-2) with TRBJ1-5, with unresolved D. CDR3 length equals 15 residues. V dropped 2 bases and J dropped 2 bases, with 10 bases sitting between them. The germline gives CDR1 LGHDT, CDR2 YNNKEL (reference sequence). This CDR3 is CASSQFPVGNQPQHF. Here the CDR3 DNA reads TGTGCCAGCAGCCAATTCCCCGTTGGCAATCAGCCCCAGCATTTT.

V is TRBV18 and J is TRBJ2-7; 7 bases align to TRBD1. V lost 3 bases and J lost 2; bases outside the gene matches: 4. Germline V gene sequence: CDR1 KGHSH, CDR2 LQKENI. The CDR3 loop spans 14 amino acids. CDR3 region: CASSPPGTAYEQYF. CDR3 in DNA: TGTGCCAGCTCACCTCCCGGGACAGCCTACGAGCAGTACTTC.

The chain has TRBV9 and TRBJ2-1; 16 positions match TRBD2. Per germline, CDR1 SGDLS and CDR2 YYNGEE. The CDR3 consists of 15 residues. J gave up 7 bases and V 3 bases, and 1 base lay outside the gene matches. The CDR3 nucleotides read TGTGCCAGCAGCGCGGGACTAGCGGGGGGGAATGAGCAGTTCTTC. Encoded protein: CASSAGLAGGNEQFF.

On this clone itself: At one boundary the junction diverges from the germline segment, which might be a read error. This chain connects TRBV7-7 to TRBJ1-1; a possible D gene is TRBD1 (6 bases). The CDR3 runs 13 residues. The germline CDR1 and CDR2 sequences are SSHAT and FNYEAQ (reference sequence). The CDR3 reads CASSRQEYTEAFF. In nucleotides, the CDR3 is TGTGCTAGCAGCCGACAGGAATACACTGAAGCTTTCTTT.

The V and J genes are TRBV7-8 and TRBJ2-1, with TRBD1 matching over 11 bases. From germline, CDR1 is SGHVS and CDR2 FQNEAQ. This CDR3 has 16 residues. V was clipped by 4 bases and J by 3 bases; unmatched bases: 5. CDR3 loop: CASSSRTGGSYNEQFF. The CDR3 DNA is TGTGCCAGCAGCTCCAGGACAGGGGGCAGCTACAATGAGCAGTTCTTC.

The gene calls are TRBV18 and TRBJ1-5; a possible D gene is TRBD1 (5 bases). The CDR3 totals 13 residues. Germline V gives CDR1 KGHSH, CDR2 LQKENI. V lost 3 bases and J 7 bases, leaving 10 bases between the germline ends. CDR3 loop: CASSPRVRQPQHF. Here the CDR3 DNA reads TGTGCCAGCTCACCCAGGGTAAGGCAGCCCCAGCATTTT.

V usage is TRBV11-2 and J usage is TRBJ2-7; 8 bases are a match to TRBD2. The CDR3 runs to 15 residues. The trim removed 1 base at V and 0 bases at J, leaving 2 bases unmatched. Germline V lookup: CDR1 SGHAT, CDR2 FQNNGV. The CDR3 coding sequence is TGTGCCAGCAGCTTAGCGGGGGGGGGCTCCTACGAGCAGTACTTC. Residues: CASSLAGGGSYEQYF.

The V call is TRBV5-5, the J call TRBJ2-1, with D hard to call. CDR1 and CDR2 (germline): SGHKS, YYEKEE (reference sequence). Deletions cut 4 bases from V and 10 bases from J, with 12 bases between. CDR3 size: 12 residues. The CDR3 DNA is TGTGCCAGCAGCACCGAGGTAAGCGAGCAGTTCTTC. It yields the protein CASSTEVSEQFF.

V gene TRBV30 combines with J gene TRBJ1-2; a weak D match, TRBD1 (6 bases). CDR1 GTSNPN and CDR2 SVGIG come from the germline V gene (reference sequence). The V and J ends lost 0 bases and 7 bases respectively, with 12 bases between them. CDR3 length: 13 residues. The CDR3: CAWSVAGGRGYTF. The CDR3 coding sequence is TGTGCCTGGAGTGTTGCGGGGGGCCGTGGCTACACCTTC. Full variable domain (remainder filled in from reference TRBV30 and TRBJ1-2): SQTIHQWPATLVQPVGSPLSLECTVEGTSNPNLYWYRQAAGRGLQLLFYSVGIGQISSEVPQNLSASRPQDRQFILSSKKLLLSDSGFYLCAWSVAGGRGYTFGSGTRLTVV.

The J gene is TRBJ2-3, the V gene TRBV7-3; TRBD2 matches at 12 bases. Germline V gives CDR1 SGHTA, CDR2 FQGTGA. V was pared by 1 base and J by 0 bases, with 11 bases of the junction left unmatched. CDR3 length equals 20 residues. CDR3 residues: CASSLISGRGLAGSTDTQYF. Here the CDR3 DNA reads TGTGCCAGCAGCTTAATCTCCGGTAGGGGACTAGCGGGTAGCACAGATACGCAGTATTTT.

The V gene is TRBV18, the J gene TRBJ2-3; weak D call: TRBD1 (6 bases). In germline, CDR1 is KGHSH, CDR2 LQKENI. CDR3 size: 15 residues. Trimming stripped 6 bases from V and 1 base from J, with 14 bases between. Here the CDR3 reads CASSLQGAGTDTQYF. As DNA, the CDR3 is TGTGCCAGCTCGCTACAGGGTGCGGGCACAGATACGCAGTATTTT.

The table lists this clone with a count of one. V usage is TRBV11-3 and J usage is TRBJ2-1; 14 bases match TRBD2. This CDR3 region has 19 residues. The germline V gene has CDR1 SGHNT and CDR2 YENEEA. The junction had 13 bases not matched to a gene; V was cut back by 5 bases and J by 4 bases. CDR3 in amino acids: CASSQRGGTSGGEYNEQFF. For the CDR3, the DNA is TGTGCCAGCAGCCAAAGAGGCGGGACTAGCGGGGGAGAGTACAATGAGCAGTTCTTC.

This clone was seen a few times. The chain's CDR3 is CAISEFPLGDFTEAFF. The CDR3 DNA reads TGTGCCATCAGTGAGTTCCCCCTTGGAGACTTCACTGAAGCTTTCTTT. V is TRBV10-3 and J is TRBJ1-1; D gene unclear. The V gene's germline CDR1 is ENHRY and CDR2 SYGVKD. The CDR3 has 16 residues. V lost 1 base and J lost 4, with 16 bases in between.

V is TRBV7-2 and J is TRBJ2-3; D gene uncertain. The CDR3 contains 13 residues. The V end was cut by 5 bases, the J end by 4 bases, with 10 bases between. Germline V CDR1 and CDR2: SGHTA, FQGNSA. CDR3 sequence: CASSPNAADTQYF. The CDR3 nucleotides read TGTGCCAGCAGCCCCAATGCAGCAGATACGCAGTATTTT.

This clone was picked up one time. The gene calls are TRBV23-1 and TRBJ2-7; 11 bases agree with TRBD2. TRBV23-1 is placed among ORFs of uncertain function. This CDR3 is 16 amino acids long. Unmatched junction bases numbered 10, after V lost 6 bases and J lost 3 bases. The CDR3, as DNA: TGCGCCAGCAGACATCCACTAGCGGGGGTTTTCTACGAGCAGTACTTC. It translates to CASRHPLAGVFYEQYF.

This clone was seen a single time. The DNA for the CDR3 is TGCGCCAGCGGATGGACTAGCGCGGGAACCGGGGAGCTGTTTTTT. Translating gives CASGWTSAGTGELFF. This chain joins TRBV4-3 and TRBJ2-2, with 9 bases aligning to TRBD2. The CDR3 spans 15 residues. Germline V gene sequence: CDR1 LGHNA, CDR2 YSLEER. The V and J ends lost 8 bases and 5 bases, in that order; junction bases with no gene match: 9.